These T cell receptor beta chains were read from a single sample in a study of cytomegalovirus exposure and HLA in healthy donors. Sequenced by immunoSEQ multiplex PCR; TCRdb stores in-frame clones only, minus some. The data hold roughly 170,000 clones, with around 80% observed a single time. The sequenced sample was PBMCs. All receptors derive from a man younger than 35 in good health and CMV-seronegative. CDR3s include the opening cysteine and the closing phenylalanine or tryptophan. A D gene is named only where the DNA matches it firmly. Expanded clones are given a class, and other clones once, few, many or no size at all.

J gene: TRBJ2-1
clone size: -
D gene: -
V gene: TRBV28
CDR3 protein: CASSRQTYLYNEQFF
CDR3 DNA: TGTGCCAGCAGTAGACAGACCTACTTATACAATGAGCAGTTCTTC

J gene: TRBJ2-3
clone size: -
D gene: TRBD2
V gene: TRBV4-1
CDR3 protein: CASSQDSSGGTDTQYF
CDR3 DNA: TGCGCCAGCAGCCAAGATAGTAGCGGGGGCACAGATACGCAGTATTTT

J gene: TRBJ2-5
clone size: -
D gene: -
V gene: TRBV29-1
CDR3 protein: CSVLPRNPETQYF
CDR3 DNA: TGCAGCGTTCTCCCCAGAAACCCAGAGACCCAGTACTTC

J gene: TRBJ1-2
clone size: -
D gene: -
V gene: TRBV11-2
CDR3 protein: CASSLEPGYGYTF
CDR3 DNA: TGTGCCAGCAGCTTAGAGCCAGGGTATGGCTACACCTTC

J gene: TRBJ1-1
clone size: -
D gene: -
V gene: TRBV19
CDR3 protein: CASSVTVNTEAFF
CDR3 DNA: TGTGCCAGTAGTGTAACAGTGAACACTGAAGCTTTCTTT

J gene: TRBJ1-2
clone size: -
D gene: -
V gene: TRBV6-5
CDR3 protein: CASSYSLQGEDGYTF
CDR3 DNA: TGTGCCAGCAGTTACTCGCTACAGGGAGAGGATGGCTACACCTTC

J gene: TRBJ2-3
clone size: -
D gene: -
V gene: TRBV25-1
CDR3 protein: CASTGSADTQYF
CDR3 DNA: TGTGCCAGCACCGGGAGTGCAGATACGCAGTATTTT

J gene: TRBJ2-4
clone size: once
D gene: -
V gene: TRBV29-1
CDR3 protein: CSVELGPIAKNIQYF
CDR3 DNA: TGCAGCGTTGAATTGGGCCCAATAGCCAAAAACATTCAGTACTTC

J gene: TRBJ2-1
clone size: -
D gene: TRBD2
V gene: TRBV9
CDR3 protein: CASTRWREGDEQFF
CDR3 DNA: TGTGCCAGCACCCGTTGGAGGGAGGGCGATGAGCAGTTCTTC

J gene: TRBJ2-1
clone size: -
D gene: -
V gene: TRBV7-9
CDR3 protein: CASSFSLNNEQFF
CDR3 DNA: TGTGCCAGCAGCTTTTCACTAAACAATGAGCAGTTCTTC

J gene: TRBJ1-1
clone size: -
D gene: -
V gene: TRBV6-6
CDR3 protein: CASFVDSDRGTEAFF
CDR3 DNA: TGTGCCAGCTTTGTCGACTCGGACAGAGGGACTGAAGCTTTCTTT